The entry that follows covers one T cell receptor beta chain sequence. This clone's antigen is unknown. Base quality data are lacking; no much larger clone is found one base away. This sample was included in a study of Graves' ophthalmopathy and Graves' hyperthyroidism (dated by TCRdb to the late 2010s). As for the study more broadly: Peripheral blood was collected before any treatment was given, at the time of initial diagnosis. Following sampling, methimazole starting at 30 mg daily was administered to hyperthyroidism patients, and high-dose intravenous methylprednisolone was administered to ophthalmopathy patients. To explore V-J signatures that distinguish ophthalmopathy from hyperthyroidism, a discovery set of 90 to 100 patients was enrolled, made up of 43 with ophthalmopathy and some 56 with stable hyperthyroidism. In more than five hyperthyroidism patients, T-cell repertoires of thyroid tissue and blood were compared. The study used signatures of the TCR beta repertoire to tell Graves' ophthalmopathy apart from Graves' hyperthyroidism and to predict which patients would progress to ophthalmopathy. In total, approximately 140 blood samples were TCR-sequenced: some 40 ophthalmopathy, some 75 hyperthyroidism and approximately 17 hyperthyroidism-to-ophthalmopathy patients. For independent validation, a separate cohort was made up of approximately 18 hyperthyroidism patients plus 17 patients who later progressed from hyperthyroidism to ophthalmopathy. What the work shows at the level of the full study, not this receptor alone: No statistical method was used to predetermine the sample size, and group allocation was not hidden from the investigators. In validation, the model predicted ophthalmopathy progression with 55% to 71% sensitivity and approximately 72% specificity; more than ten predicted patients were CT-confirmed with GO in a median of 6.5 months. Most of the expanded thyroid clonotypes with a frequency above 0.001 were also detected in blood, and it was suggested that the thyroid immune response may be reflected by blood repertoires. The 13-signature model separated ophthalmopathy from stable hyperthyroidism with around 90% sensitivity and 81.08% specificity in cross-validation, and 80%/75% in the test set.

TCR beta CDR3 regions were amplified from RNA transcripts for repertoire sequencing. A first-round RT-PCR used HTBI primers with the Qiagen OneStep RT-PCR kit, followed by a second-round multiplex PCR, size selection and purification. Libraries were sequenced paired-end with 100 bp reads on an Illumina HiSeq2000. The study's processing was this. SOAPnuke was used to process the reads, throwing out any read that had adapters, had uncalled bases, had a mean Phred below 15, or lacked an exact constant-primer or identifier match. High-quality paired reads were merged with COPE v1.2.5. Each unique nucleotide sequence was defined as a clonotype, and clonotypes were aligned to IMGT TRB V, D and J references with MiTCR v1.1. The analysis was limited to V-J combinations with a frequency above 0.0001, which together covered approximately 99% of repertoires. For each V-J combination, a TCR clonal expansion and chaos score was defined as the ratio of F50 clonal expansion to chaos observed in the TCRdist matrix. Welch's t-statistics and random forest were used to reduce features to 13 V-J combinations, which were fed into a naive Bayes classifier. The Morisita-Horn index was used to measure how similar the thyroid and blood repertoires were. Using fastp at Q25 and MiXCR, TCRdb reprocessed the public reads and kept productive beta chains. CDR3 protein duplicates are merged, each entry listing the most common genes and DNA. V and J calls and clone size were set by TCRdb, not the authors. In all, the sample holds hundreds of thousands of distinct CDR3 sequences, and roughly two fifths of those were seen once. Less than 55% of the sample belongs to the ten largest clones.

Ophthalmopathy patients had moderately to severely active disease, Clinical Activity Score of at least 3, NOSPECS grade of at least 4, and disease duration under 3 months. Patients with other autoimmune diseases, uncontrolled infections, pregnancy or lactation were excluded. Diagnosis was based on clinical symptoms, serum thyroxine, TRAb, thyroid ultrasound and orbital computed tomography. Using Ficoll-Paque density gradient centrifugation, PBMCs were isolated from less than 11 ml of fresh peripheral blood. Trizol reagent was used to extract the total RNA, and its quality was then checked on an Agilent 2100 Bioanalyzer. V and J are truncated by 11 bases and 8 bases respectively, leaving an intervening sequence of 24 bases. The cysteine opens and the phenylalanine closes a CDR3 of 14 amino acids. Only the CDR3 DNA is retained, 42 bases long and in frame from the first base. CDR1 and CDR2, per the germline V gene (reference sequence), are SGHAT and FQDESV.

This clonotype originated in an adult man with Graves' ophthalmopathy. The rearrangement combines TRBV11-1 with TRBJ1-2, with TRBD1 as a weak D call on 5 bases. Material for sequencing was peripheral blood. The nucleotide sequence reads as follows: TGTGCCTGGAGTGCCCGGACAACTACTAGGGGCTACACCTTC. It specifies CAWSARTTTRGYTF.